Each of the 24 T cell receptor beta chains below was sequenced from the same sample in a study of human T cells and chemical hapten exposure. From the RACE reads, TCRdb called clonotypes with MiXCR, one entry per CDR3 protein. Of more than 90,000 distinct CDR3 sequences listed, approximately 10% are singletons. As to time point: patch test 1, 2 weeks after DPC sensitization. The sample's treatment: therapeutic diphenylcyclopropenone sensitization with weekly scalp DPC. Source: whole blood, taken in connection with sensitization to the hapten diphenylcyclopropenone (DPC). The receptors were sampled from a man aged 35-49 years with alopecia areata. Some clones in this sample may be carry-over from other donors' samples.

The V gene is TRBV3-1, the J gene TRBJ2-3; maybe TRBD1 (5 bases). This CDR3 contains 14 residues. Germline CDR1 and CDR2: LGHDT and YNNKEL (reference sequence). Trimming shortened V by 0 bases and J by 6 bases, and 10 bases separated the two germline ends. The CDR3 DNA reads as TGTGCCAGCAGCCAAGATTTAAGGGGCGATACGCAGTATTTT. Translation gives CASSQDLRGDTQYF.

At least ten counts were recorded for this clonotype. DNA for the CDR3: TGTGCCAGCAGCTTGCTTGACAACTCCTACGAGCAGTACGTC. Amino acids: CASSLLDNSYEQYV. The rearrangement links TRBV5-8 to TRBJ2-7, with D hard to call. The CDR3 is 14 residues long. With 1 base removed from V and 0 bases from J, the gap between germline ends came to 8 bases. The germline CDR1 and CDR2 sequences are SGHTS and YDEGEE.

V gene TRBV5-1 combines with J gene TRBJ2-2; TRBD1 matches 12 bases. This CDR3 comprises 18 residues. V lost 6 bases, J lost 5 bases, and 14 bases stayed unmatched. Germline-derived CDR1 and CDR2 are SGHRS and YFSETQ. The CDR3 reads CASTLGDRGLPSTGELFF. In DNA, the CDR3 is TGCGCCAGCACCCTGGGGGACAGGGGGCTCCCCTCGACCGGGGAGCTGTTTTTT.

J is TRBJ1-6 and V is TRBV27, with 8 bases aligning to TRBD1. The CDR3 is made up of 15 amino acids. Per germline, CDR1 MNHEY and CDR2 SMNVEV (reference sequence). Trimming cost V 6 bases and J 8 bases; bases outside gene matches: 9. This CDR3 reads CASRWTGTGHSPLHF. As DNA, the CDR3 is TGTGCCAGCAGATGGACCGGGACAGGTCATTCACCCCTCCACTTT.

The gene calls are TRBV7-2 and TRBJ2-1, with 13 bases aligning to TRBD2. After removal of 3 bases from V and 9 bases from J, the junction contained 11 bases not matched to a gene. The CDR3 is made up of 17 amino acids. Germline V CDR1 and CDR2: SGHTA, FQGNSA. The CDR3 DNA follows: TGTGCCAGCAGCTTGGGACTAGCGGGGTCCGTAGGTCTTGAGCAGTTCTTC. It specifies CASSLGLAGSVGLEQFF.

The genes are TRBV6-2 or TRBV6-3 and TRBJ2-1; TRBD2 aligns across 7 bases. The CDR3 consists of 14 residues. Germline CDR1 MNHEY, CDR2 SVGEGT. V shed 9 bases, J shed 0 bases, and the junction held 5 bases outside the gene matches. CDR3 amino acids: CARGGWCSYNEQFF. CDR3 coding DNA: TGTGCCAGGGGGGGGTGGTGCTCCTACAATGAGCAGTTCTTC.

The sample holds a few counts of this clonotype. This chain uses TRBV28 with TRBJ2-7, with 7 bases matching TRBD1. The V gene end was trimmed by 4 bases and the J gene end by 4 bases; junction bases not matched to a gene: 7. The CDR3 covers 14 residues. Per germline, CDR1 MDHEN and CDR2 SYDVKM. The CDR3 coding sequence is TGTGCCAGCAGTTCCGGTACAGGGGTGTACGAGCAGTACTTC. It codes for CASSSGTGVYEQYF.

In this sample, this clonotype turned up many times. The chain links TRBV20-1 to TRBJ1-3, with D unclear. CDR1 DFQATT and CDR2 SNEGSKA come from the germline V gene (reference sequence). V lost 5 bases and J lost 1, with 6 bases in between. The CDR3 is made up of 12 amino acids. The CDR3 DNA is TGCAGTGCTCCCGTTTCTGGAAACACCATATATTTT. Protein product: CSAPVSGNTIYF.

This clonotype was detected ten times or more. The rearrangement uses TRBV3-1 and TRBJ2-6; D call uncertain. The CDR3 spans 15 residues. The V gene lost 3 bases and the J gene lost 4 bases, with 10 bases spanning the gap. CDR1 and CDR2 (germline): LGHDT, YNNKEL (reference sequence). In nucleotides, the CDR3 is TGTGCCAGCAGCCAGGAAATAGGGGGGGCCAACGTCCTGACTTTC. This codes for CASSQEIGGANVLTF.

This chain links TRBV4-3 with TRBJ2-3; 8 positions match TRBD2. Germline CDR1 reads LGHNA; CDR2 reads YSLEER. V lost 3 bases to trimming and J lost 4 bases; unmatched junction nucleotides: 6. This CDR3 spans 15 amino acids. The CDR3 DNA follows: TGCGCCAGCAGCCAGAGCGGGAGTAGCTCAGATACGCAGTATTTT. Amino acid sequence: CASSQSGSSSDTQYF.

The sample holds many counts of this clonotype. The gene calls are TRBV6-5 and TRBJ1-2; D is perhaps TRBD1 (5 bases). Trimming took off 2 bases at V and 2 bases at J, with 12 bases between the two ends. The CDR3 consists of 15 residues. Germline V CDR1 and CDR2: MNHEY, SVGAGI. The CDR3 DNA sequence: TGTGCCAGCAGTTACAGCGGGGGGAGGAACTATGGCTACACCTTC. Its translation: CASSYSGGRNYGYTF.

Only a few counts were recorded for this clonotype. The CDR3 is CSASKGAADTQYF. CDR3 DNA: TGCAGTGCCAGCAAGGGGGCCGCGGATACGCAGTATTTT. V is TRBV20-1 and J is TRBJ2-3, with 7 bases aligning to TRBD1. CDR1 and CDR2 from the germline V gene are DFQATT and SNEGSKA (reference sequence). The CDR3 contains 13 residues. Trimming at V came to 6 bases and at J to 6 bases, leaving 9 bases not matched to a gene.

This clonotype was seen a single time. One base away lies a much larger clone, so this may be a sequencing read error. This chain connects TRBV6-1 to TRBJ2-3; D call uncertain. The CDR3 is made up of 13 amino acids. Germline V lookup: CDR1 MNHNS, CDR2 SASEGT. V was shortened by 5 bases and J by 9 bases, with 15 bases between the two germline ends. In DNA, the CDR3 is TGTGCCAGCAGTTATCAGGCAGGTGAAACGCAGTATTTT. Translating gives CASSYQAGETQYF.

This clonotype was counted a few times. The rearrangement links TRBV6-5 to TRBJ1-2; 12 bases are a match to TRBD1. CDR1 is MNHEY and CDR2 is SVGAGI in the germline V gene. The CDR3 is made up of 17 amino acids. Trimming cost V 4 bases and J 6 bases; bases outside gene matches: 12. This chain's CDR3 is CASSFLAGTGGINGYTF. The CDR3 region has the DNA TGTGCCAGCAGTTTTCTAGCCGGGACAGGGGGCATAAATGGCTACACCTTC.

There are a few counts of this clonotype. The CDR3 DNA reads TGCAGCGTCCCCGCCAGAGAGGATTTAGGGACCCAGTACTTC. It yields the protein CSVPAREDLGTQYF. The V call is TRBV29-1, the J call TRBJ2-5, with D hard to call. This CDR3 comprises 14 residues. The germline V and J ends were trimmed by 6 bases and 7 bases, with 21 bases remaining between them. From germline, CDR1 is SQVTM and CDR2 ANQGSEA.

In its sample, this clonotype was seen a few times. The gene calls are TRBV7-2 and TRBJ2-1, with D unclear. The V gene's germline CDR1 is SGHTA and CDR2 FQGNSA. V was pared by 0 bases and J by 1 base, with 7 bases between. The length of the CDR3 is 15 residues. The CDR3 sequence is CASSLALGSYNEQFF. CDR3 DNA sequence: TGTGCCAGCAGCTTAGCTTTAGGGTCCTACAATGAGCAGTTCTTC.

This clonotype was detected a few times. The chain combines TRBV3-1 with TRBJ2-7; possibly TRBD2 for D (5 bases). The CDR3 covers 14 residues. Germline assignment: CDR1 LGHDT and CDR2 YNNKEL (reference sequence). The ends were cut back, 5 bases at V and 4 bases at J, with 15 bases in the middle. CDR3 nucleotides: TGTGCCAGCAGCACGGAGGACGGTCTTTACGAGCAGTACTTC. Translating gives CASSTEDGLYEQYF.

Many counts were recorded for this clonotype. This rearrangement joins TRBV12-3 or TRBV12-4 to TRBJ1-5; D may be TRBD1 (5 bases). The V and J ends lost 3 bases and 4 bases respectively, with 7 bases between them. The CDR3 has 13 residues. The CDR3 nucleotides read TGTGCCAGCAGTTTTGGGGGTAATCAGCCCCAGCATTTT. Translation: CASSFGGNQPQHF.

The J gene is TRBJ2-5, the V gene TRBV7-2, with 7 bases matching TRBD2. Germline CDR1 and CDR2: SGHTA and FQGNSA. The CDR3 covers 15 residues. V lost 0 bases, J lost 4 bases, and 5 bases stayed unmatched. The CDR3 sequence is CASSLALASGETQYF. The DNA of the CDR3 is TGTGCCAGCAGCTTAGCTCTTGCTAGCGGAGAGACCCAGTACTTC.

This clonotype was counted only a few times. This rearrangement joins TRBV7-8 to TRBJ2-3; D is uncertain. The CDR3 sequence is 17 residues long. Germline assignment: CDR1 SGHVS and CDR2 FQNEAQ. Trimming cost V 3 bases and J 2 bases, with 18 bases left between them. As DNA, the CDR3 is TGTGCCAGCAGCTTTGACCTGGTGCTTCTCGACACAGATACGCAGTATTTT. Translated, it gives CASSFDLVLLDTDTQYF.

CDR3 nucleotides: TGTGCCACTCGGGCCCCTCATTACTACGAGCAGTACTTC. Translation gives CATRAPHYYEQYF. This chain joins TRBV28 and TRBJ2-7; D remains unclear. Germline CDR1 is MDHEN and CDR2 is SYDVKM. V lost 10 bases, J lost 3 bases, and 16 bases lay in between. CDR3 length: 13 residues.

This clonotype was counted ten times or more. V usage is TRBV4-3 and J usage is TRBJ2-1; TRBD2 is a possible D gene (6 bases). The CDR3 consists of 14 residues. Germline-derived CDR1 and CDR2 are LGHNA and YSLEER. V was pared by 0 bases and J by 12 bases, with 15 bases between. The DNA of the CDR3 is TGCGCCAGCAGCCAAGATATCGGGGGACGAGGGCAGTTCTTC. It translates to CASSQDIGGRGQFF.

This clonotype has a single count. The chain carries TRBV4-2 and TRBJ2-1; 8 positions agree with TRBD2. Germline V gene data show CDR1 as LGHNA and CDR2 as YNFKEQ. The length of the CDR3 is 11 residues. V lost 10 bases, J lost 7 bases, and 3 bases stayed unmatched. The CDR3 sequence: CATQRENEQFF. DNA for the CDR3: TGTGCCACACAGCGGGAGAATGAGCAGTTCTTC.

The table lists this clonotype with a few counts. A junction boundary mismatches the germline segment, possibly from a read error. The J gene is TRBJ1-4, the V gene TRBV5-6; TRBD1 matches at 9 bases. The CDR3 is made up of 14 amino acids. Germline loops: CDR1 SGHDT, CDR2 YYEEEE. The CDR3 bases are TGTGCCAGCAGTTTGGACAGGGGAAATGAAAAACTGTTTTTT. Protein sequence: CASSLDRGNEKLFF.